This TCR beta chain comes out of a study of T-cell memory formation after mild COVID-19. Broader study findings: There were some responding clones in pre-infection memory, which suggested that cross-reactive memory had joined. CD4/CD8 balance held among clones contracting day 15 to 85, and later expanders leaned CD4+.

About this clonotype: Antigen specificity is unknown.

In TCRdb, the 5' RACE reads were re-called with MiXCR into one record per CDR3 protein. In the table there are 470,000 or so distinct CDR3 sequences, approximately 25% of which are singletons. The germline V gene encodes CDR1 SGHRS and CDR2 YFSETQ. The CDR3 has 14 residues. Trimming took 2 bases from V and 0 from J, leaving 7 bases between them. The sequence was collected from an adult woman who had mild COVID-19 (a few samples of this study predate the infection). Cell type and time point are not known. This rearrangement joins TRBV5-1 to TRBJ2-3, with TRBD2 as a possible D gene (5 bases). What was sequenced was PBMCs or a T cell subset sorted from them (not recorded which). CDR3 nucleotides: TGCGCCAGCAGCTTACGGGAAAGCACAGATACGCAGTATTTT. Its translation is CASSLRESTDTQYF.